This TCR beta chain appears in the sequencing data of a study of T cell responses to AZD1222 COVID-19 vaccine. Note on this clone: Its target is not known.

Doses given second, at about 4 or about 12 weeks, were pooled. Produced via immunoSEQ multiplex PCR; TCRdb's table is partial and in-frame only. Seen here are roughly 150,000 clones, 85% to 95% observed once, and the top ten hold approximately 4.8%. Whole-study findings and limits: Nearly half of the spike-specific TCRs reportedly recognize variant regions that carry no mutations. Across the whole spike, CD4 TCRs peaked at regions 160-218 and 743-854.

This clonotype was sampled from an adult who received the AZD1222 COVID-19 vaccine. The material sequenced was peripheral blood, taken 28 days after the second AZD1222 dose.

The CDR3 sequence is CASSFSSGGGTEAFF. The CDR3 nucleotides read TGTGCCAGCAGTTTCTCCTCAGGGGGGGGCACTGAAGCTTTCTTT. The chain recombines TRBV27 with TRBJ1-1, with TRBD1 matching 7 bases. The CDR3 totals 15 residues. CDR1 is MNHEY and CDR2 is SMNVEV in the germline V gene (reference sequence). The V and J ends lost 3 bases and 4 bases, in that order; junction bases with no gene match: 8.